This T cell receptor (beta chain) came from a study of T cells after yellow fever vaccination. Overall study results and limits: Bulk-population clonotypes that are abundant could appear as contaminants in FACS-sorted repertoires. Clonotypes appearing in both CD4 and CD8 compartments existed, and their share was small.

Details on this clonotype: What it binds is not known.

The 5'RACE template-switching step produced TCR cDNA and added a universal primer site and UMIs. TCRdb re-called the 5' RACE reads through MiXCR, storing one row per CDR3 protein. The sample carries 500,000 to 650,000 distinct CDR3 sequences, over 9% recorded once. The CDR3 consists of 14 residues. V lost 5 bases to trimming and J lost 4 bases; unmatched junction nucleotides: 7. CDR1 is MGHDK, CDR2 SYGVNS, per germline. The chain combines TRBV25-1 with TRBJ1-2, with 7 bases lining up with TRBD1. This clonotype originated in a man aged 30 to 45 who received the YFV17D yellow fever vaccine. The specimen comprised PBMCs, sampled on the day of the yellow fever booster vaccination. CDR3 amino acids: CASSFQGGSYGYTF. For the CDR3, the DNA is TGTGCCAGCAGTTTTCAAGGGGGCTCCTATGGCTACACCTTC.